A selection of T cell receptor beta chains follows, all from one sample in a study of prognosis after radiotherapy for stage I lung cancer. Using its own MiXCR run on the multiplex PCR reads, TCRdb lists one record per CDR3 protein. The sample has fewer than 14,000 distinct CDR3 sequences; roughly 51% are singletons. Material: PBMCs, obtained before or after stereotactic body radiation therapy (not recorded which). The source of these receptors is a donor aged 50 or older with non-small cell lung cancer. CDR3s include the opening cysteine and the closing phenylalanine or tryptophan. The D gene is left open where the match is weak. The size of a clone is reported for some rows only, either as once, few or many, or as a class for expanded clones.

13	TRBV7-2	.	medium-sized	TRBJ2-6	TGTGCCAGCAGTTGGGGGGGGGCCAACGTCCTGACTTTC	CASSWGGANVLTF
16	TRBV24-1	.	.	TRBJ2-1	TGTGCCACCAGTGATCCGAGCCCCGCACTAGGGAAATTACAGTTCTTC	CATSDPSPALGKLQFF
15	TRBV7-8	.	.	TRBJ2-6	TGTGCCAGCACCCCCCGGCTCAGTGGGGCCAACGTCCTGACTTTC	CASTPRLSGANVLTF
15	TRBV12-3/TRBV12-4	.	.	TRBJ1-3	TGTGCCAGCAGTCCCCGGGCCCCCTCTGGAAACACCATATATTTT	CASSPRAPSGNTIYF
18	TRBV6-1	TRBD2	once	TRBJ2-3	TGTGCCAGCAGCCATCGGGCCCGACTAGCGGGATTGCCAGATACGCAGTATTTT	CASSHRARLAGLPDTQYF
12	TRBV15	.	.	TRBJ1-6	TGTGCCACCAGCAGAGACGACTCACCCCTCCACTTT	CATSRDDSPLHF
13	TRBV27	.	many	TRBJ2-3	TGTGCCAGCAGTTTACGGGGCGCAGATACGCAGTATTTT	CASSLRGADTQYF
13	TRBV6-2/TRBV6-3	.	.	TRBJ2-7	TGTGCCAGCAGTTATACGGGGGCCTACGAGCAGTACTTC	CASSYTGAYEQYF
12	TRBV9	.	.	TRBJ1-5	TGTGCCAGCATCTCGTGGGGCTGGCCCCAGCATTTT	CASISWGWPQHF
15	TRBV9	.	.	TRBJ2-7	TGTGCCAGCAGCTCTCCCAGAGGGGGTGTGGCCGAGCAGTACTTT	CASSSPRGGVAEQYF